The 26 T cell receptor beta chains in this list originate from one sample, sequenced in a study of Tregs in tolerant kidney transplant recipients. Clones were read by immunoSEQ multiplex PCR, and TCRdb kept only the in-frame ones, dropping some. The data contain 92,000 or so clones, approximately 94% of them singletons. Sequencing was done on a sample of CD8+ T cells from blood. These receptors were obtained from a human donor in good health.

This rearrangement joins TRBV5-1 to TRBJ2-1, with D hard to call. The CDR3 is 15 amino acids. Deletions cut 4 bases from V and 2 bases from J, with 13 bases between. CDR1 and CDR2 from the germline V gene are SGHRS and YFSETQ. CDR3 sequence: CASSNTSAAYNEQFF. In nucleotides, the CDR3 is TGCGCCAGCAGCAATACCAGCGCGGCCTACAATGAGCAGTTCTTC. The whole variable domain, filled in from reference TRBV5-1 and TRBJ2-1, reads KAGVTQTPRYLIKTRGQQVTLSCSPISGHRSVSWYQQTPGQGLQFLFEYFSETQRNKGNFPGRFSGRQFSNSRSEMNVSTLELGDSALYLCASSNTSAAYNEQFFGPGTRLTVL.

The V and J genes are TRBV11-2 and TRBJ1-2, with no clear D. The CDR3 runs 14 residues. V gave up 5 bases and J gave up 1 base, with 11 bases separating them. Germline CDR1 and CDR2: SGHAT and FQNNGV. The CDR3 here is CASSPVPDNYGYTF. CDR3 nucleotides: TGTGCCAGCAGCCCTGTGCCGGATAACTATGGCTACACCTTC.

The chain has TRBV27 and TRBJ2-7, with a tentative D call TRBD1 (6 bases). V lost 2 bases and J 6 bases, leaving 11 bases between the germline ends. This CDR3 comprises 13 residues. Germline-derived CDR1 and CDR2 are MNHEY and SMNVEV (reference sequence). Here the CDR3 reads CASSLAPGAEQYF. CDR3 nucleotide sequence: TGTGCCAGCAGTTTAGCCCCAGGGGCCGAGCAGTACTTC.

The V gene is TRBV7-8, the J gene TRBJ2-1, with a weak D call TRBD2 (6 bases). V was shortened by 5 bases and J by 0 bases, with 11 bases between the two germline ends. The CDR3 has 15 residues. Germline-derived CDR1 and CDR2 are SGHVS and FQNEAQ. CDR3 in DNA: TGTGCCAGCAGCCCCGCGGGGAGCTCCTACAATGAGCAGTTCTTC. This codes for CASSPAGSSYNEQFF.

V is TRBV5-1 and J is TRBJ1-6, with a possible D match to TRBD1 (6 bases). Germline V gene data show CDR1 as SGHRS and CDR2 as YFSETQ. V was shortened by 0 bases and J by 1 base, with 11 bases between the two germline ends. The CDR3 contains 17 residues. The CDR3 protein is CASSLVEGDSYNSPLHF. CDR3 nucleotides: TGCGCCAGCAGCTTGGTGGAGGGGGATTCCTATAATTCACCCCTCCACTTT.

The CDR3 DNA is TGTGCCAGCAGCGGGGACAACTATCAGCCCCAGCATTTT. Translating it yields CASSGDNYQPQHF. This chain links TRBV7-9 with TRBJ1-5, with a tentative D call TRBD1 (6 bases). CDR3 length: 13 residues. Trimming removed 5 bases at V and 5 bases at J, with 10 bases between. Looked up from germline, CDR1 is SEHNR and CDR2 is FQNEAQ (reference sequence).

The V gene is TRBV10-1, the J gene TRBJ1-1, with TRBD1 matching over 9 bases. Germline V gives CDR1 WNHNN, CDR2 SYGVQD (reference sequence). The J segment lost 4 bases and the V segment lost 4 bases, leaving 10 bases of the junction unmatched. The CDR3 loop spans 16 amino acids. CDR3 in DNA: TGCGCCAGCAGTGGTATTAACAGGGGGCGAGGCACTGAAGCTTTCTTT. Protein product: CASSGINRGRGTEAFF.

V is TRBV4-1 and J is TRBJ1-6, with TRBD1 as a possible D gene (6 bases). CDR3 length: 15 residues. Trimming removed 4 bases at V and 4 bases at J, with 11 bases between. Per the germline V gene, CDR1 is MGHRA and CDR2 is YSYEKL. The CDR3 is CASSPTQGYNSPLHF. Here the CDR3 DNA reads TGCGCCAGCAGCCCGACCCAGGGGTATAATTCACCCCTCCACTTT.

V and J are TRBV6-1 and TRBJ2-7; maybe TRBD1 (6 bases). Trimming left V 1 base short and J 3 bases short, with 7 bases between. The CDR3 spans 13 residues. Germline CDR1 and CDR2: MNHNS and SASEGT. In DNA form, the CDR3 reads TGTGCCAGCAGTGAAGGGACAGACTACGAGCAGTACTTC. It codes for CASSEGTDYEQYF.

This sequence joins TRBV4-2 and TRBJ2-6; a possible D gene is TRBD1 (5 bases). Germline V CDR1 and CDR2: LGHNA, YNFKEQ. V was clipped by 0 bases and J by 0 bases, with 6 bases between them. The CDR3 extends over 16 amino acids. DNA for the CDR3: TGTGCCAGCAGCCAAGATGACAGCTCTGGGGCCAACGTCCTGACTTTC. Residues: CASSQDDSSGANVLTF.

J is TRBJ2-5 and V is TRBV7-9, with 7 bases fitting TRBD1. The germline V gene encodes CDR1 SEHNR and CDR2 FQNEAQ (reference sequence). The length of the CDR3 is 15 residues. Trimming cost V 1 base and J 2 bases; bases outside gene matches: 4. DNA for the CDR3: TGTGCCAGCAGCTTAGGACAGGGTAATCAAGAGACCCAGTACTTC. Its translation: CASSLGQGNQETQYF. Based on the CDR3 plus reference TRBV7-9 and TRBJ2-5, the full variable domain is DTGVSQNPRHKITKRGQNVTFRCDPISEHNRLYWYRQTLGQGPEFLTYFQNEAQLEKSRLLSDRFSAERPKGSFSTLEIQRTEQGDSAMYLCASSLGQGNQETQYFGPGTRLLVL.

The V call is TRBV9, the J call TRBJ2-7; TRBD2 matches at 11 bases. V was clipped by 0 bases and J by 7 bases; unmatched bases: 9. The germline V gene encodes CDR1 SGDLS and CDR2 YYNGEE. The length of the CDR3 is 16 residues. The CDR3 nucleotides read TGTGCCAGCAGCGTAGGACTAGCGGGATACGAAGGGGAGCAGTACTTC. Its protein is CASSVGLAGYEGEQYF. The full variable domain, its missing parts supplied by reference TRBV9 and TRBJ2-7, is DSGVTQTPKHLITATGQRVTLRCSPRSGDLSVYWYQQSLDQGLQFLIQYYNGEERAKGNILERFSAQQFPDLHSELNLSSLELGDSALYFCASSVGLAGYEGEQYFGPGTRLTVT.

This chain links TRBV16 with TRBJ1-1; TRBD1 is a possible D gene (5 bases). Germline V gene sequence: CDR1 KGHSY, CDR2 FQNENV. The CDR3 runs 13 residues. V lost 7 bases and J 4 bases, leaving 13 bases between the germline ends. In DNA, the CDR3 is TGTGCCAGCAACTCGCGGGGGGGCACTGAAGCTTTCTTT. Its translation: CASNSRGGTEAFF.

V gene TRBV27 combines with J gene TRBJ2-1; unclear D gene. The V end lost 3 bases, the J end lost 7 bases, and 10 bases lay between the germline ends. CDR1 is MNHEY, CDR2 SMNVEV, per germline (reference sequence). This CDR3 has 13 residues. This CDR3 is CASSFGPENEQFF. The CDR3 DNA sequence: TGTGCCAGCAGTTTCGGACCCGAGAATGAGCAGTTCTTC.

The rearrangement links TRBV5-1 to TRBJ2-1, with D perhaps TRBD1 or TRBD2 (5 bases each). Germline CDR1 is SGHRS and CDR2 is YFSETQ. The CDR3 runs 13 residues. V was pared by 3 bases and J by 3 bases, with 7 bases between. The CDR3 nucleotides read TGCGCCAGCAGCTGGGACGGCTACAATGAGCAGTTCTTC. This translates into CASSWDGYNEQFF.

This sequence joins TRBV30 and TRBJ1-3, with D unclear. The CDR3 sequence is 15 residues long. The V and J ends lost 3 bases and 0 bases respectively, with 12 bases between them. Germline CDR1 GTSNPN, CDR2 SVGIG (reference sequence). The CDR3: CAWRIWARSGNTIYF. The CDR3 DNA is TGTGCCTGGAGAATTTGGGCACGCTCTGGAAACACCATATATTTT.

The V and J genes are TRBV27 and TRBJ1-2; D unclear. With 2 bases removed from V and 6 bases from J, the gap between germline ends came to 7 bases. Germline CDR1 is MNHEY and CDR2 is SMNVEV (reference sequence). The length of the CDR3 is 12 residues. The CDR3 DNA sequence: TGTGCCAGCAGTTTAGAAGGCCATGGCTACACCTTC. As protein: CASSLEGHGYTF.

The V and J genes are TRBV10-1 and TRBJ1-1; 7 nucleotides agree with TRBD1. Germline V lookup: CDR1 WNHNN, CDR2 SYGVQD (reference sequence). CDR3 size: 11 residues. V shed 4 bases and J 8 bases; nucleotides not matched to a gene: 1. The CDR3 spells CASSGGGEAFF. Written as DNA, the CDR3 is TGCGCCAGCAGTGGAGGGGGCGAAGCTTTCTTT.

V usage is TRBV27 and J usage is TRBJ2-7; maybe TRBD2 (6 bases). The V gene lost 6 bases and the J gene lost 2 bases, with 17 bases spanning the gap. In germline, CDR1 is MNHEY, CDR2 SMNVEV (reference sequence). CDR3 length: 15 amino acids. The DNA of the CDR3 is TGTGCCAGCAGCCGCACCCCACTAGCAACCTACGAGCAGTACTTC. Translated: CASSRTPLATYEQYF.

V gene TRBV5-1 combines with J gene TRBJ2-3, with TRBD1 as a possible D gene (5 bases). V dropped 2 bases and J dropped 2 bases, with 12 bases sitting between them. Germline assignment: CDR1 SGHRS and CDR2 YFSETQ. This CDR3 comprises 15 residues. CDR3 in amino acids: CASSFTGTPTDTQYF. CDR3 in DNA: TGCGCCAGCAGCTTCACAGGAACACCCACAGATACGCAGTATTTT. Variable domain in full (rest from reference TRBV5-1 and TRBJ2-3): KAGVTQTPRYLIKTRGQQVTLSCSPISGHRSVSWYQQTPGQGLQFLFEYFSETQRNKGNFPGRFSGRQFSNSRSEMNVSTLELGDSALYLCASSFTGTPTDTQYFGPGTRLTVL.

V gene TRBV9 combines with J gene TRBJ2-7; 16 positions match TRBD2. Germline lookup yields CDR1 SGDLS and CDR2 YYNGEE. Unmatched junction bases numbered 5, after V lost 2 bases and J lost 0 bases. CDR3 length: 18 amino acids. As DNA, the CDR3 is TGTGCCAGCAGCGTCGGGACTAGCGGGAGGGATATCTCCTACGAGCAGTACTTC. It codes for CASSVGTSGRDISYEQYF.

The gene calls are TRBV11-2 and TRBJ2-3, with a possible D match to TRBD1 (6 bases). CDR3 length equals 14 residues. Germline V gene lookup returns CDR1 SGHAT and CDR2 FQNNGV. Trimming shortened V by 4 bases and J by 2 bases, and 10 bases separated the two germline ends. CDR3 DNA: TGTGCCAGCAGCTACAGGGCACTCACAGATACGCAGTATTTT. Its translation is CASSYRALTDTQYF.

The J gene is TRBJ1-2, the V gene TRBV7-9; D might be TRBD1 (6 bases). V was shortened by 0 bases and J by 0 bases, with 8 bases between the two germline ends. CDR1 and CDR2 from the germline V gene are SEHNR and FQNEAQ (reference sequence). The length of the CDR3 is 15 residues. Here the CDR3 DNA reads TGTGCCAGCAGCTTAGCCGGGGGGCCTAACTATGGCTACACCTTC. Protein: CASSLAGGPNYGYTF.

The V gene is TRBV7-2, the J gene TRBJ1-2, with D perhaps TRBD1 (6 bases). The CDR3 runs to 13 residues. The germline V and J ends were trimmed by 3 bases and 11 bases, with 16 bases remaining between them. Germline V CDR1 and CDR2: SGHTA, FQGNSA. In nucleotides, the CDR3 is TGTGCCAGCAGCTTCCCTGGCGAAGGGGGTTACACCTTC. As protein: CASSFPGEGGYTF.

V gene TRBV1 combines with J gene TRBJ2-7; the table's D call of TRBD2 was not tested on the DNA. TRBV1 is a recognized pseudogene. This CDR3 is built from 16 residues. CDR3 loop: CTSSQFRLAATNEQYF. The CDR3 DNA reads TGCACCAGCAGCCAATTCCGCCTAGCGGCAACAAACGAGCAGTACTTC.

This clone was seen once. V gene TRBV5-6 combines with J gene TRBJ1-1, with 7 positions matching TRBD1. The CDR3 covers 14 residues. The V gene's germline CDR1 is SGHDT and CDR2 YYEEEE. V shed 4 bases, J shed 10 bases, and the junction held 13 bases outside the gene matches. Here the CDR3 DNA reads TGTGCCAGCAGCGTGGGGACAGCTCCTGTGGGAGCTTTCTTT. Encoded protein: CASSVGTAPVGAFF.